These 9 T cell receptor beta chains came from one sample sequenced in a study of cytomegalovirus exposure and HLA in healthy donors. The PCR was carried out with 60 Vbeta primers and 13 Jbeta primers. Using immunoSEQ multiplex PCR, the repertoire was profiled, and TCRdb retains in-frame clones only, with some absent. The sample yields about 150,000 clones, 80% seen once. Sequenced material: PBMCs. The receptors shown here come from a young man in good health and CMV-seropositive.

This clone has a handful of counts. The CDR3 is CASSYRSPDEQYF. The DNA of the CDR3 is TGTGCCAGCAGTTACCGTTCCCCCGACGAGCAGTACTTC. The V and J genes are TRBV6-6 and TRBJ2-7; no firm D call. Deletions cut 2 bases from V and 5 bases from J, with 10 bases between. The length of the CDR3 is 13 residues. Germline V gene lookup returns CDR1 MNHNY and CDR2 SVGAGI (reference sequence).

The chain couples TRBV9 to TRBJ2-3, with D unresolved. This CDR3 region has 12 residues. CDR1 and CDR2 from the germline V gene are SGDLS and YYNGEE. V lost 3 bases, J lost 4 bases, and 6 bases lay in between. The CDR3 loop is CASSAPSDTQYF. CDR3 nucleotides: TGTGCCAGCAGCGCTCCTTCAGATACGCAGTATTTT.

This chain connects TRBV6-4 to TRBJ2-1; D is possibly TRBD1 (6 bases). V lost 2 bases and J lost 5, with 16 bases in between. Germline V gene lookup returns CDR1 MRHNA and CDR2 SNTAGT. CDR3 length equals 16 residues. The CDR3 coding sequence is TGTGCCAGCAGTGACAAGATCGGGACACACCACAATGAGCAGTTCTTC. Its translation: CASSDKIGTHHNEQFF.

The sample holds a few counts of this clone. The chain uses TRBV6-1 and TRBJ2-7, with D maybe TRBD2 (6 bases). The V gene lost 7 bases and the J gene lost 2 bases, with 18 bases spanning the gap. The germline V gene encodes CDR1 MNHNS and CDR2 SASEGT. The length of the CDR3 is 15 residues. The CDR3 reads CASNGWGDETYEQYF. The CDR3, as DNA: TGTGCCAGCAATGGGTGGGGGGACGAGACCTACGAGCAGTACTTC.

CDR3 residues: CASGLAGGTDTQYF. The CDR3 DNA reads TGTGCCAGCGGACTAGCGGGCGGCACAGATACGCAGTATTTT. The V and J genes are TRBV7-3 and TRBJ2-3, with 11 bases fitting TRBD2. CDR1 and CDR2 (germline): SGHTA, FQGTGA. The CDR3 has 14 amino acids. V was clipped by 8 bases and J by 1 base; unmatched bases: 2.

This clone was seen once. The V and J genes are TRBV7-2 and TRBJ2-2; D might be TRBD1 (6 bases). CDR3 length: 13 amino acids. Trimming removed 8 bases from V and 5 bases from J, with 12 bases in between. CDR1 is SGHTA, CDR2 FQGNSA, per germline. The CDR3 DNA is TGTGCCAGCCGGCCAGGGGTGACCGGGGAGCTGTTTTTT. Amino acids: CASRPGVTGELFF.

This clone came up once. The J gene is TRBJ1-2, the V gene TRBV5-5, with 7 bases fitting TRBD1. Germline V gene lookup returns CDR1 SGHKS and CDR2 YYEKEE (reference sequence). The V segment lost 2 bases and the J segment 4 bases; nucleotides outside the gene matches: 5. This CDR3 is built from 14 residues. The CDR3 sequence: CASSFQGGVYGYTF. In DNA form, the CDR3 reads TGTGCCAGCAGCTTTCAGGGGGGTGTCTATGGCTACACCTTC.

The J gene is TRBJ1-6, the V gene TRBV11-1, with TRBD1 as a possible D gene (6 bases). This CDR3 is 15 amino acids long. The V end was cut by 4 bases, the J end by 10 bases, with 17 bases between. The germline V gene has CDR1 SGHAT and CDR2 FQDESV (reference sequence). CDR3 in DNA: TGTGCCAGCAGCTGGGGAACAGGGAATCGCTCACCCCTCCACTTT. Translated: CASSWGTGNRSPLHF.

V gene TRBV9 combines with J gene TRBJ1-2; TRBD1 agrees at 8 bases. Trimming at V came to 3 bases and at J to 3 bases, leaving 10 bases not matched to a gene. CDR3 length: 16 residues. Per germline, CDR1 SGDLS and CDR2 YYNGEE. The DNA of the CDR3 is TGTGCCAGCAGCGCCTCCGGGCAGGGGGCGGACTATGGCTACACCTTC. Translated: CASSASGQGADYGYTF.